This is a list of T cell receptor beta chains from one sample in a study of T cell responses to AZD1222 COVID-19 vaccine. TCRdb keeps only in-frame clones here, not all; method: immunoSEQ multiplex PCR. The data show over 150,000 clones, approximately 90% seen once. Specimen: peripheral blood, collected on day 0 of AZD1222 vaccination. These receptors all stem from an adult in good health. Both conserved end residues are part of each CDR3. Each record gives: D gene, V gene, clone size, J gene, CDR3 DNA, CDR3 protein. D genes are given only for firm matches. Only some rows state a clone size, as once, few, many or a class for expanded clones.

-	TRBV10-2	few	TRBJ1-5	TGCGCCAGCAGTGAAGGAGGGGGTCTGATTGTGAGCAATCAGCCCCAGCATTTT	CASSEGGGLIVSNQPQHF
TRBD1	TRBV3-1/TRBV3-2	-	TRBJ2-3	TGTGCCAGCAGCCAGCCGGGACAGGGTTCAGGATATACGCAGTATTTT	CASSQPGQGSGYTQYF
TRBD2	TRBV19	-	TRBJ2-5	TGTGCCAGTAGCGAAATCACTAGCGGCCAAGAGACCCAGTACTTC	CASSEITSGQETQYF
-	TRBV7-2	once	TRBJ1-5	TGTGCCAGCAGCTTAGACCCGGCCCCGAGCAATCAGCCCCAGCATTTT	CASSLDPAPSNQPQHF
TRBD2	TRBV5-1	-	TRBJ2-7	TGCGCCAGCAGCTTGGCCGGGATTAGCGGGGTCGACGAGCAGTACTTC	CASSLAGISGVDEQYF
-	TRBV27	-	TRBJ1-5	TGTGCCAGCAGTACCTTTAATCGGCCCCAGCATTTT	CASSTFNRPQHF
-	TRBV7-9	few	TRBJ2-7	TGTGCCAGCAGCCTCAAGGCGCGGGACGGGCGCTACGAGCAGTACTTC	CASSLKARDGRYEQYF
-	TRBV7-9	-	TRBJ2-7	TGTGCCAGCAGTAATAGCGGCTACGAGCAGTACTTC	CASSNSGYEQYF
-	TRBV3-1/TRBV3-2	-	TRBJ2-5	TGTGCCAGCAGCACCTGGTCTGGGGAGACCCAGTACTTC	CASSTWSGETQYF
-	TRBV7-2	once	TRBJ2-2	TGTGCCAGCAGCTTAGCAGCGAACACCGGGGAGCTGTTTTTT	CASSLAANTGELFF
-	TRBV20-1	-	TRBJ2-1	TGCAGTGCTAGTCGGGGGTCGATCGTAAATGAGCAGTTCTTC	CSASRGSIVNEQFF
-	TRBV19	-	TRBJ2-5	TGTGCCAGTAGTATGACCCTGGAAGAGACCCAGTACTTC	CASSMTLEETQYF
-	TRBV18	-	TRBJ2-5	TGTGCCAGCTCAGGGGCAGGTCCGGGCCCCCTTAACATTGAAGAGACCCAGTACTTC	CASSGAGPGPLNIEETQYF
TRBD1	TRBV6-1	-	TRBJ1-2	TGTGCCAGCAGTGAAGGTGGACAGGGGAGCAACTATGGCTACACCTTC	CASSEGGQGSNYGYTF
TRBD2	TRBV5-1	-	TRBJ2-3	TGCGCCAGCAGGACTAGCGGGAGGACTATCCATAGCACAGATACGCAGTATTTT	CASRTSGRTIHSTDTQYF
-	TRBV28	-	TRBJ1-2	TGTGCCAGCAGTTTCCTAGGGGGGGATCCGGGGGCTGATGGCTACACCTTC	CASSFLGGDPGADGYTF
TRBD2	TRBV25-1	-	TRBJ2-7	TGTGCCAGCAAACCGGGACTAGGAATGTCGGCTTCCTACGAGCAGTACTTC	CASKPGLGMSASYEQYF
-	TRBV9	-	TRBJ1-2	TGTGCCAGCAGCGCAGACCGTTTCAGGGGTCTTGGCTACACCTTC	CASSADRFRGLGYTF
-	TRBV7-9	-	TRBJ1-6	TGTCTGGGAGGACCGTCCGGGAATTCACCCCTCCACTTT	CLGGPSGNSPLHF
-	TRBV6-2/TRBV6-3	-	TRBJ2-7	TGTGCCAGCAGTTATTCAAGGGACCTCTACGAGCAGTACTTC	CASSYSRDLYEQYF
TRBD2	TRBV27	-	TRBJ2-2	TGTGCCAGCAGTCCGAGGACTAGCGGGAGATCCTACACCGGGGAGCTGTTTTTT	CASSPRTSGRSYTGELFF
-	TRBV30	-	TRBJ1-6	TGTGCCTGGAGGGACAGTCGGTCTTCACCCCTCCACTTT	CAWRDSRSSPLHF
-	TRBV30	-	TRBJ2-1	TGTGCCTGGAGTCTAACAACTATTTCCGTCAATGAGCAGTTCTTC	CAWSLTTISVNEQFF
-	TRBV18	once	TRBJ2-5	TGTGCCAGCTCACCAGGACCTAAAGAGACCCAGTACTTC	CASSPGPKETQYF
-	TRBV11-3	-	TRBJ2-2	TGTGCCAGCAGCTTGGATGCGAACACCGGGGAGCTGTTTTTT	CASSLDANTGELFF
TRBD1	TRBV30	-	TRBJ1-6	TGTGCCTGGAGTTCACTGGGACAGGGAAATTCACCCCTCCACTTT	CAWSSLGQGNSPLHF